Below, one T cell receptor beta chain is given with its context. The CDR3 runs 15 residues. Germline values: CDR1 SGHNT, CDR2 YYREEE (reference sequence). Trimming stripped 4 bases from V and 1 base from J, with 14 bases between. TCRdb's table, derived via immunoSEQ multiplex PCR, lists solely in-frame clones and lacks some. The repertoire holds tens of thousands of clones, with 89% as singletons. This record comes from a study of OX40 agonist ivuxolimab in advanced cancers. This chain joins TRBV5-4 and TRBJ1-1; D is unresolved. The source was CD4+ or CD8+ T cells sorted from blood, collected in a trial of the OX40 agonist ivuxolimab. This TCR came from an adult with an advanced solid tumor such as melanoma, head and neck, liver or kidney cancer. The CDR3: CASSLTAFQNTEAFF. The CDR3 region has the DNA TGTGCCAGCAGCCTTACTGCGTTTCAGAACACTGAAGCTTTCTTT.